Shown below are 32 T cell receptor beta chains from a single sample sequenced in a study of cytomegalovirus exposure and HLA in healthy donors (dated by TCRdb to 2016 to 2017). Library method: the immunoSEQ multiplex PCR assay. The source is immuneACCESS, and TCRdb retained only in-frame sequences with V and J called. Part of the clones is not carried over; for the studies checked, unresolved V genes explain less than half of this, and the remainder is unexplained. The sample yields some 130,000 clones; 70% to 85% were counted once. The ten largest clones add up to roughly 27% of the sample. The sequenced sample consisted of PBMCs. These receptors were collected from a man aged 25 to 40 in good health and CMV-seropositive.

CDR3 bases: TGTGCCAGCAGCCCAAGGACTAGCGGGGGCCCTAGCACAGATACGCAGTATTTT. This gives the protein CASSPRTSGGPSTDTQYF. The chain recombines TRBV5-8 with TRBJ2-3; 13 positions agree with TRBD2. Germline values: CDR1 SGHTS, CDR2 YDEGEE. The CDR3 length is 18 residues. V dropped 4 bases and J dropped 0; count of bases not matched to a gene: 8.

Of note for this clone: Different DNA sequences within this sample yield the same CDR3. V usage is TRBV5-4 and J usage is TRBJ2-2; 7 bases line up with TRBD2. The CDR3 consists of 15 residues. The V gene end was trimmed by 4 bases and the J gene end by 0 bases; junction bases not matched to a gene: 3. In germline, CDR1 is SGHNT, CDR2 YYREEE (reference sequence). CDR3 sequence reads: CASSPGGTNTGELFF. The CDR3 DNA reads TGTGCCAGCAGCCCGGGGGGAACGAACACCGGGGAGCTGTTTTTT.

The chain is built from TRBV27 and TRBJ1-2, with 7 bases fitting TRBD1. The CDR3 contains 15 residues. V lost 8 bases to trimming and J lost 0 bases; unmatched junction nucleotides: 9. The germline V gene encodes CDR1 MNHEY and CDR2 SMNVEV (reference sequence). As DNA, the CDR3 is TGTGCCAGCGGGGAACCAGGGGGTCCTAACTATGGCTACACCTTC. Protein: CASGEPGGPNYGYTF.

The chain joins TRBV13 to TRBJ2-3; perhaps TRBD2 as D (5 bases). With 4 bases removed from V and 2 bases from J, the gap between germline ends came to 16 bases. The germline gives CDR1 PRHDT, CDR2 FYEKMQ (reference sequence). The CDR3 contains 16 residues. The DNA of the CDR3 is TGTGCCAGCAGCTCTTGGACTCTAGGGTCCACAGATACGCAGTATTTT. Its translation is CASSSWTLGSTDTQYF.

This clone was seen once. The J gene is TRBJ2-7, the V gene TRBV27; D might be TRBD2 (5 bases). Trimming removed 3 bases at V and 4 bases at J, with 10 bases between. The CDR3 sequence is 13 residues long. Germline V gene sequence: CDR1 MNHEY, CDR2 SMNVEV (reference sequence). CDR3 sequence (DNA): TGTGCCAGCAGTTTGGAGAGGGCTTACGAGCAGTACTTC. This translates into CASSLERAYEQYF.

This clone was recorded only once. The V call is TRBV5-1, the J call TRBJ2-5; D call uncertain. The V gene lost 2 bases and the J gene lost 5 bases, with 4 bases spanning the gap. The CDR3 length is 11 residues. The germline CDR1 and CDR2 sequences are SGHRS and YFSETQ. The CDR3 loop reads CASSFGETQYF. CDR3 sequence (DNA): TGCGCCAGCAGCTTCGGGGAGACCCAGTACTTC.

This clone was detected a few times. The same CDR3 arises from other DNA sequences in this sample as well. This chain joins TRBV2 and TRBJ2-7; 7 nucleotides agree with TRBD1. J lost 7 bases, V lost 6 bases, and 6 bases had no gene match. There are 12 residues in the CDR3. In germline, CDR1 is SNHLY, CDR2 FYNNEI. This CDR3 reads CASSPTGFEQYF. The CDR3 coding sequence is TGTGCCAGCAGCCCGACAGGGTTTGAGCAGTACTTC.

V gene TRBV4-1 combines with J gene TRBJ1-2; D is uncertain. This CDR3 region has 12 residues. Germline V lookup: CDR1 MGHRA, CDR2 YSYEKL. V lost 0 bases and J 8 bases, leaving 7 bases between the germline ends. CDR3 nucleotides: TGCGCCAGCAGCCAAGATAGCGGAGGCTACACCTTC. Translating gives CASSQDSGGYTF.

The CDR3 protein is CASSLPGSARNEQFF. CDR3 sequence (DNA): TGTGCCAGCAGCCTCCCGGGATCGGCAAGGAATGAGCAGTTCTTC. The chain joins TRBV2 to TRBJ2-1, with a weak D call TRBD2 (5 bases). CDR3 length equals 15 residues. The germline V and J ends were trimmed by 6 bases and 7 bases, with 19 bases remaining between them. Germline V gene data show CDR1 as SNHLY and CDR2 as FYNNEI.

The chain joins TRBV29-1 to TRBJ1-2; 7 nucleotides agree with TRBD1. Trimming took 6 bases from V and 0 from J; bases not matched to a gene: 10. Germline loops: CDR1 SQVTM, CDR2 ANQGSEA. The CDR3 covers 15 residues. CDR3 in DNA: TGCAGCGTAGCCTTACAGGGGAAGGCTAACTATGGCTACACCTTC. Protein product: CSVALQGKANYGYTF.

J is TRBJ2-2 and V is TRBV5-1, with a weak D call TRBD2 (7 bases). CDR3 size: 15 residues. V gave up 0 bases and J gave up 5 bases, with 11 bases separating them. CDR1 and CDR2 (germline): SGHRS, YFSETQ. The CDR3 region is CASSLDREGTGELFF. The CDR3 DNA follows: TGCGCCAGCAGCTTGGACAGGGAGGGTACCGGGGAGCTGTTTTTT.

The chain's CDR3 is CASSEIGVRGYTF. The CDR3 nucleotides read TGTGCCAGCAGTGAAATCGGGGTACGTGGCTACACCTTC. The chain links TRBV6-1 to TRBJ1-2; D unresolved. The CDR3 extends over 13 amino acids. V was shortened by 2 bases and J by 7 bases, with 11 bases between the two germline ends. Germline V gives CDR1 MNHNS, CDR2 SASEGT.

The chain joins TRBV6-1 to TRBJ2-5; 7 nucleotides line up with TRBD2. V lost 4 bases to trimming and J lost 4 bases; unmatched junction nucleotides: 9. The CDR3 spans 15 residues. Germline loops: CDR1 MNHNS, CDR2 SASEGT. The chain's CDR3 is CASSGEGRDGETQYF. CDR3 sequence (DNA): TGTGCCAGCAGTGGGGAGGGCAGGGATGGAGAGACCCAGTACTTC.

CDR3 protein: CSVGGLDYYNEQFF. The CDR3 DNA reads as TGCAGCGTTGGGGGTTTGGACTACTACAATGAGCAGTTCTTC. The J gene is TRBJ2-1, the V gene TRBV29-1; TRBD2 might be the D (6 bases). The CDR3 covers 14 residues. Germline V gives CDR1 SQVTM, CDR2 ANQGSEA. The V and J ends lost 4 bases and 3 bases respectively, with 13 bases between them.

V and J are TRBV29-1 and TRBJ1-1; the D gene is possibly TRBD1 (5 bases). CDR1 is SQVTM and CDR2 is ANQGSEA in the germline V gene. The CDR3 consists of 12 residues. The germline V and J ends were trimmed by 3 bases and 5 bases, with 10 bases remaining between them. The CDR3 is CSVDQGWTEAFF. For the CDR3, the DNA is TGCAGCGTTGACCAGGGTTGGACTGAAGCTTTCTTT.

The chain employs TRBV10-2 and TRBJ2-7; 11 bases fit TRBD2. The J segment lost 2 bases and the V segment lost 8 bases, leaving 11 bases of the junction unmatched. This CDR3 is built from 16 residues. In germline, CDR1 is WSHSY, CDR2 SAAADI. The chain's CDR3 is CASRELAGVNTYEQYF. CDR3 DNA: TGCGCCAGCCGGGAACTAGCGGGGGTTAATACCTACGAGCAGTACTTC.

The chain uses TRBV5-1 and TRBJ2-1; D is undetermined. Trimming took off 4 bases at V and 9 bases at J, with 11 bases between the two ends. Germline lookup yields CDR1 SGHRS and CDR2 YFSETQ. The CDR3 length is 12 residues. The CDR3: CASSGSEVEQFF. The CDR3, as DNA: TGCGCCAGCAGCGGGTCAGAGGTTGAGCAGTTCTTC.

The chain uses TRBV5-1 and TRBJ2-5; tentative D call: TRBD2 (5 bases). Germline CDR1 is SGHRS and CDR2 is YFSETQ. The CDR3 covers 14 residues. The V end lost 4 bases, the J end lost 3 bases, and 13 bases lay between the germline ends. The CDR3 coding sequence is TGCGCCAGCAGCCCAGAATGGGGAGAAGAGACCCAGTACTTC. Amino acids: CASSPEWGEETQYF.

The chain employs TRBV4-2 and TRBJ2-5; 13 bases agree with TRBD2. Trimming cost V 0 bases and J 5 bases; bases outside gene matches: 3. The V gene's germline CDR1 is LGHNA and CDR2 YNFKEQ. CDR3 length equals 16 residues. As DNA, the CDR3 is TGTGCCAGCAGCCAAGATATACTAGCGGGAGGGGAGACCCAGTACTTC. Residues: CASSQDILAGGETQYF.

Notes on this clone: Other nucleotide sequences in the sample specify the same CDR3. This chain joins TRBV11-2 and TRBJ2-5; tentatively, D is TRBD2 (5 bases). CDR1 SGHAT and CDR2 FQNNGV come from the germline V gene. The CDR3 contains 14 residues. The ends were cut back, 0 bases at V and 4 bases at J, with 9 bases in the middle. As DNA, the CDR3 is TGTGCCAGCAGCTTAGAATTGGGGAGAGAGACCCAGTACTTC. Amino acids: CASSLELGRETQYF. Filled out from reference TRBV11-2 and TRBJ2-5, the complete variable domain reads EAGVAQSPRYKIIEKRQSVAFWCNPISGHATLYWYQQILGQGPKLLIQFQNNGVVDDSQLPKDRFSAERLKGVDSTLKIQPAKLEDSAVYLCASSLELGRETQYFGPGTRLLVL.

This chain uses TRBV5-1 with TRBJ2-1, with TRBD1 matching 11 bases. The CDR3 consists of 15 residues. CDR1 and CDR2 (germline): SGHRS, YFSETQ. With 2 bases clipped from V and 9 bases from J, the junction kept 7 bases outside the gene matches. The CDR3 nucleotides are TGCGCCAGCAGCTTCGGACAGGGGGCTCTAGTTGAGCAGTTCTTC. It translates to CASSFGQGALVEQFF.

The gene calls are TRBV19 and TRBJ2-5; D ambiguous. V was shortened by 5 bases and J by 2 bases, with 15 bases between the two germline ends. Germline CDR1 is LNHDA and CDR2 is SQIVND (reference sequence). This CDR3 contains 15 residues. In nucleotides, the CDR3 is TGTGCCAGTAGTCCTGGTTTTGCGGCACAAGAGACCCAGTACTTC. Translating gives CASSPGFAAQETQYF.

This rearrangement joins TRBV5-1 to TRBJ2-6; no firm D call. The CDR3 is made up of 14 amino acids. CDR1 is SGHRS, CDR2 YFSETQ, per germline. V was pared by 4 bases and J by 2 bases, with 7 bases between. The chain's CDR3 is CASSVGAGANVLTF. Written as DNA, the CDR3 is TGCGCCAGCAGCGTGGGCGCTGGGGCCAACGTCCTGACTTTC. Drawing the rest from reference TRBV5-1 and TRBJ2-6, the complete variable domain is KAGVTQTPRYLIKTRGQQVTLSCSPISGHRSVSWYQQTPGQGLQFLFEYFSETQRNKGNFPGRFSGRQFSNSRSEMNVSTLELGDSALYLCASSVGAGANVLTFGAGSRLTVL.

The chain recombines TRBV5-6 with TRBJ1-5; 9 positions match TRBD1. J lost 7 bases, V lost 4 bases, and 9 bases had no gene match. The germline V gene encodes CDR1 SGHDT and CDR2 YYEEEE. The CDR3 runs 15 residues. The CDR3 DNA is TGTGCCAGCAGCGCTGACAGGGGGGTGACGCAGCCCCAGCATTTT. It codes for CASSADRGVTQPQHF. Based on the CDR3 plus reference TRBV5-6 and TRBJ1-5, the full variable domain is DAGVTQSPTHLIKTRGQQVTLRCSPKSGHDTVSWYQQALGQGPQFIFQYYEEEERQRGNFPDRFSGHQFPNYSSELNVNALLLGDSALYLCASSADRGVTQPQHFGDGTRLSIL.

The chain combines TRBV11-2 with TRBJ2-1; 7 bases are shared with TRBD1. With V trimmed by 3 bases and J by 6 bases, 8 bases remained unmatched. CDR1 is SGHAT and CDR2 is FQNNGV in the germline V gene. The CDR3 length is 15 residues. The CDR3 sequence: CASSFSPTGINEQFF. The CDR3, as DNA: TGTGCCAGCAGCTTTTCTCCGACAGGGATCAATGAGCAGTTCTTC.

This clone came up a few times. The J gene is TRBJ2-7, the V gene TRBV9, with a possible D match to TRBD2 (6 bases). The germline V gene encodes CDR1 SGDLS and CDR2 YYNGEE. Trimming pared 4 bases from V and 0 bases from J, leaving 11 bases between. This CDR3 is built from 14 residues. The CDR3 sequence: CASSPRDPSYEQYF. The CDR3 nucleotides read TGTGCCAGCAGCCCGCGGGACCCCTCCTACGAGCAGTACTTC.

This chain connects TRBV7-9 to TRBJ1-2; D unclear. Trimming pared 10 bases from V and 3 bases from J, leaving 15 bases between. The CDR3 totals 13 residues. CDR1 and CDR2 from the germline V gene are SEHNR and FQNEAQ (reference sequence). Here the CDR3 reads CATEVAEHYGYTF. The CDR3 DNA reads TGTGCCACCGAGGTAGCAGAGCACTATGGCTACACCTTC.

The chain combines TRBV6-1 with TRBJ1-1, with TRBD1 as a possible D gene (5 bases). Germline CDR1 and CDR2: MNHNS and SASEGT. The CDR3 spans 14 residues. V lost 3 bases and J lost 0, with 8 bases in between. The CDR3 spells CASSERGLNTEAFF. The CDR3 DNA follows: TGTGCCAGCAGTGAGCGGGGCTTGAACACTGAAGCTTTCTTT.

The chain carries TRBV5-4 and TRBJ2-5; D uncertain. The CDR3 consists of 11 residues. V lost 3 bases and J 4 bases, leaving 4 bases between the germline ends. CDR1 SGHNT and CDR2 YYREEE come from the germline V gene (reference sequence). CDR3 nucleotides: TGTGCCAGCAGCTCAGGAGAGACCCAGTACTTC. As protein: CASSSGETQYF. Variable domain in full (rest from reference TRBV5-4 and TRBJ2-5): ETGVTQSPTHLIKTRGQQVTLRCSSQSGHNTVSWYQQALGQGPQFIFQYYREEENGRGNFPPRFSGLQFPNYSSELNVNALELDDSALYLCASSSGETQYFGPGTRLLVL.

The rearrangement uses TRBV2 and TRBJ1-1; the match to TRBD1 covers 7 bases. This CDR3 region has 15 residues. The V segment lost 5 bases and the J segment 0 bases; nucleotides outside the gene matches: 6. Germline V gene data show CDR1 as SNHLY and CDR2 as FYNNEI. The CDR3 sequence is CASSKQGSMNTEAFF. In DNA form, the CDR3 reads TGTGCCAGCAGTAAACAGGGGTCAATGAACACTGAAGCTTTCTTT. Full variable domain (remainder filled in from reference TRBV2 and TRBJ1-1): EPEVTQTPSHQVTQMGQEVILRCVPISNHLYFYWYRQILGQKVEFLVSFYNNEISEKSEIFDDQFSVERPDGSNFTLKIRSTKLEDSAMYFCASSKQGSMNTEAFFGQGTRLTVV.

The V and J genes are TRBV27 and TRBJ1-5; 7 positions agree with TRBD1. This CDR3 contains 14 residues. From germline, CDR1 is MNHEY and CDR2 SMNVEV (reference sequence). V trimming: 5 bases; J trimming: 8 bases; junction bases outside the gene matches: 9. Here the CDR3 DNA reads TGTGCCAGCAGTCCCAACAGGGGTCAGGAGCCCCAGCATTTT. Amino acids: CASSPNRGQEPQHF.

The V gene is TRBV28, the J gene TRBJ2-5; TRBD2 matches at 11 bases. CDR3 size: 16 residues. Germline CDR1 reads MDHEN; CDR2 reads SYDVKM. The V and J ends lost 3 bases and 5 bases, in that order; junction bases with no gene match: 8. In DNA, the CDR3 is TGTGCCAGCAGTTTGGATAGCGGGGGGGCCGAGGAGACCCAGTACTTC. Its translation is CASSLDSGGAEETQYF.